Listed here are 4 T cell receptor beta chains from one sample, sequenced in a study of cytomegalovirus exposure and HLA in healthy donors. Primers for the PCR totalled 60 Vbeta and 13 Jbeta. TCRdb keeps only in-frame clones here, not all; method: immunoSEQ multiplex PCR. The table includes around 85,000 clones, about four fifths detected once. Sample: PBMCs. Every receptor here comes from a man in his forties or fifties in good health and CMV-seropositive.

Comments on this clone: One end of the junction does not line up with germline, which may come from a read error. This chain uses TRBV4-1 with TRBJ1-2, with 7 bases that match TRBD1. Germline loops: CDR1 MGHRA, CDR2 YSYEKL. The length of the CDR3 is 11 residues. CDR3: CASSQGTGLEF. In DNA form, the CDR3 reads TGCGCCAGCAGCCAAGGGACAGGCCTTGAGTTC.

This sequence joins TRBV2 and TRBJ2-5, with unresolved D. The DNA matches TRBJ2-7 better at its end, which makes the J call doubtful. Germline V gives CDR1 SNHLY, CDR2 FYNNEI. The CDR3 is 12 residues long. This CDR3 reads CASKEDSYEQYF. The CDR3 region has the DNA TGTGCCAGCAAAGAGGACTCCTACGAGCAGTACTTC.

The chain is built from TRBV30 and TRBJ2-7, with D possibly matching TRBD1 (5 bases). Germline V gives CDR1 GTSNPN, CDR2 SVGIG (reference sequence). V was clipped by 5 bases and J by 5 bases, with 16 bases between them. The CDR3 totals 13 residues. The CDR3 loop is CAWAPGQGHEQYF. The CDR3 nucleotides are TGTGCCTGGGCCCCTGGGCAGGGCCACGAGCAGTACTTC.

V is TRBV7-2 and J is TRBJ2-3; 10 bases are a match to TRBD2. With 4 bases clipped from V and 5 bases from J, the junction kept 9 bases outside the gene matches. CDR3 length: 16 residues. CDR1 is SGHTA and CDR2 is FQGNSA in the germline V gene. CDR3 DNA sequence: TGTGCCAGCAGCTCCCGAGCGGGAGGGAATTTAGATACGCAGTATTTT. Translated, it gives CASSSRAGGNLDTQYF.